These 32 T cell receptor beta chains originate from one sample sequenced in a study of cytomegalovirus exposure and HLA in healthy donors. The method was immunoSEQ multiplex PCR; TCRdb's version includes in-frame clones alone and lacks a portion of them. The sample carries about 260,000 clones, roughly 91% recorded once. The source material was PBMCs. These receptors came from a woman in her thirties in good health and CMV-seronegative.

V is TRBV10-3 and J is TRBJ1-5; 8 bases line up with TRBD1. J was trimmed by 5 bases and V by 6 bases; bases with no gene match: 9. The CDR3 loop spans 15 amino acids. Germline assignment: CDR1 ENHRY and CDR2 SYGVKD. The CDR3 reads CAISPGTGWDQPQHF. The CDR3 bases are TGTGCCATCAGCCCCGGGACAGGTTGGGATCAGCCCCAGCATTTT.

A single count supports this clone. This rearrangement joins TRBV30 to TRBJ1-1; the D is unclear. The CDR3 runs 12 residues. Per the germline V gene, CDR1 is GTSNPN and CDR2 is SVGIG (reference sequence). V lost 2 bases and J lost 0, with 4 bases in between. DNA of the CDR3: TGTGCCTGGAGTCCGGTGAACACTGAAGCTTTCTTT. This translates into CAWSPVNTEAFF.

The chain couples TRBV4-3 to TRBJ2-1, with no clear D. The germline V gene encodes CDR1 LGHNA and CDR2 YSLEER. V shed 0 bases and J shed 3 bases, with 9 bases lying between them. The CDR3 runs to 15 residues. The DNA of the CDR3 is TGCGCCAGCAGCCAAGATTGGGCCGGCTACAATGAGCAGTTCTTC. Encoded protein: CASSQDWAGYNEQFF.

The chain has TRBV27 and TRBJ1-4; 9 bases map to TRBD1. Germline values: CDR1 MNHEY, CDR2 SMNVEV (reference sequence). The ends lost 6 bases at V and 4 bases at J; junction bases unmatched: 6. The CDR3 has 15 residues. The CDR3 sequence: CASRAPGQGNEKLFF. The CDR3 DNA sequence: TGTGCCAGCAGAGCCCCGGGACAGGGTAATGAAAAACTGTTTTTT. Full variable domain (rest looked up from reference TRBV27 and TRBJ1-4): EAQVTQNPRYLITVTGKKLTVTCSQNMNHEYMSWYRQDPGLGLRQIYYSMNVEVTDKGDVPEGYKVSRKEKRNFPLILESPSPNQTSLYFCASRAPGQGNEKLFFGSGTQLSVL.

The chain joins TRBV7-2 to TRBJ2-5; D tentatively fits TRBD1 or TRBD2 (6 bases each). Germline V lookup: CDR1 SGHTA, CDR2 FQGNSA. This CDR3 spans 14 amino acids. V lost 2 bases to trimming and J lost 1 base, with 8 bases between them. CDR3 in DNA: TGTGCCAGCAGCTTATGGGGGGCCCAAGAGACCCAGTACTTC. Its translation: CASSLWGAQETQYF. The entire variable domain, with the rest obtained from reference TRBV7-2 and TRBJ2-5, is as follows: GAGVSQSPSNKVTEKGKDVELRCDPISGHTALYWYRQSLGQGLEFLIYFQGNSAPDKSGLPSDRFSAERTGGSVSTLTIQRTQQEDSAVYLCASSLWGAQETQYFGPGTRLLVL.

This sequence joins TRBV6-5 and TRBJ2-7; D unclear. V was trimmed by 7 bases and J by 4 bases, leaving 14 bases between them. The CDR3 extends over 13 amino acids. The germline V gene has CDR1 MNHEY and CDR2 SVGAGI. The CDR3: CASKRGSGYEQYF. The CDR3 DNA reads as TGTGCCAGCAAACGAGGCAGTGGATACGAGCAGTACTTC.

The rearrangement joins TRBV4-1 to TRBJ2-1, with a possible D match to TRBD2 (5 bases). With 1 base removed from V and 7 bases from J, the gap between germline ends came to 23 bases. The CDR3 length is 18 residues. Germline-derived CDR1 and CDR2 are MGHRA and YSYEKL. Here the CDR3 reads CASSQVGGLRVSGNEQFF. CDR3 DNA sequence: TGCGCCAGCAGCCAAGTAGGAGGACTCAGAGTGAGTGGGAATGAGCAGTTCTTC.

The chain links TRBV30 to TRBJ2-7, with D unresolved. From germline, CDR1 is GTSNPN and CDR2 SVGIG (reference sequence). Trimming stripped 0 bases from V and 3 bases from J, with 6 bases between. The CDR3 covers 12 residues. The CDR3 nucleotides are TGTGCCTGGAGTGTAAAAGTCTACGAGCAGTACTTC. Translation: CAWSVKVYEQYF.

The CDR3 coding sequence is TGTGCCAGTAGTATAGGACGGACACGTTCTAATGAAAAACTGTTTTTT. This gives the protein CASSIGRTRSNEKLFF. The J gene is TRBJ1-4, the V gene TRBV19; D may be TRBD1 (5 bases). There are 16 residues in the CDR3. Looked up from germline, CDR1 is LNHDA and CDR2 is SQIVND (reference sequence). The V gene lost 1 base and the J gene lost 3 bases, with 12 bases spanning the gap.

V gene TRBV9 combines with J gene TRBJ1-4, with 7 bases matching TRBD1. Germline CDR1 is SGDLS and CDR2 is YYNGEE. The length of the CDR3 is 15 residues. Unmatched junction bases numbered 4, after V lost 0 bases and J lost 5 bases. The CDR3 loop is CASSVGQGQNEKLFF. For the CDR3, the DNA is TGTGCCAGCAGCGTAGGACAGGGTCAAAATGAAAAACTGTTTTTT.

There are a few counts of this clone. This rearrangement joins TRBV7-9 to TRBJ2-4; TRBD2 matches 7 bases. CDR1 SEHNR and CDR2 FQNEAQ come from the germline V gene (reference sequence). CDR3 length equals 16 residues. The V segment lost 5 bases and the J segment 7 bases; nucleotides outside the gene matches: 14. The CDR3 loop is CASSPLGGSVGNIQYF. The CDR3 DNA sequence: TGTGCCAGCAGCCCACTCGGCGGGAGCGTTGGGAACATTCAGTACTTC.

The CDR3 nucleotides are TGTGCCAGCAGTCCTTGGGCTAGCGGGAGTATCGACAATGAGCAGTTCTTC. This sequence encodes CASSPWASGSIDNEQFF. This chain joins TRBV27 and TRBJ2-1, with 10 bases identical to TRBD2. Germline V gives CDR1 MNHEY, CDR2 SMNVEV (reference sequence). The junction had 12 bases not matched to a gene; V was cut back by 5 bases and J by 5 bases. The CDR3 length is 17 residues.

The V and J genes are TRBV15 and TRBJ2-3; no firm D call. V gave up 0 bases and J gave up 6 bases, with 4 bases separating them. CDR3 length: 12 residues. Germline V gene lookup returns CDR1 LNHNV and CDR2 YYDKDF (reference sequence). CDR3 protein: CATSRDGDTQYF. The CDR3 nucleotides read TGTGCCACCAGCAGAGATGGGGATACGCAGTATTTT.

The chain combines TRBV7-6 with TRBJ2-1; D is uncertain. The germline V and J ends were trimmed by 5 bases and 0 bases, with 11 bases remaining between them. The CDR3 has 15 residues. Germline CDR1 and CDR2: SGHVS and FNYEAQ. As DNA, the CDR3 is TGTGCCAGCAGCCTGAGTACTCCCTCCTACAATGAGCAGTTCTTC. It is translated as CASSLSTPSYNEQFF. Full variable domain (remainder filled in from reference TRBV7-6 and TRBJ2-1): GAGVSQSPRYKVTKRGQDVALRCDPISGHVSLYWYRQALGQGPEFLTYFNYEAQQDKSGLPNDRFSAERPEGSISTLTIQRTEQRDSAMYRCASSLSTPSYNEQFFGPGTRLTVL.

The V gene is TRBV7-3, the J gene TRBJ2-7, with 8 bases that match TRBD1. This CDR3 spans 13 amino acids. CDR1 is SGHTA, CDR2 FQGTGA, per germline. The J segment lost 5 bases and the V segment lost 4 bases, leaving 4 bases of the junction unmatched. CDR3 sequence (DNA): TGTGCCAGCAGCTCCGGACAGGGAAACGAGCAGTACTTC. It specifies CASSSGQGNEQYF.

This chain uses TRBV11-2 with TRBJ2-7; possibly TRBD1 for D (6 bases). The germline V and J ends were trimmed by 2 bases and 5 bases, with 25 bases remaining between them. Germline CDR1 reads SGHAT; CDR2 reads FQNNGV. The CDR3 consists of 18 residues. The CDR3 protein is CASSLFPPAWDTNDEQYF. The CDR3 bases are TGTGCCAGCAGCTTATTCCCCCCCGCATGGGACACCAACGACGAGCAGTACTTC.

The chain employs TRBV18 and TRBJ2-1; maybe TRBD2 (5 bases). V was shortened by 3 bases and J by 4 bases, with 16 bases between the two germline ends. The CDR3 runs to 16 residues. Germline-derived CDR1 and CDR2 are KGHSH and LQKENI. CDR3 DNA sequence: TGTGCCAGCTCACCCATTCTAGCCCCCTCGTACAATGAGCAGTTCTTC. Its translation is CASSPILAPSYNEQFF. The variable domain in full, completed from reference TRBV18 and TRBJ2-1, reads NAGVMQNPRHLVRRRGQEARLRCSPMKGHSHVYWYRQLPEEGLKFMVYLQKENIIDESGMPKERFSAEFPKEGPSILRIQQVVRGDSAAYFCASSPILAPSYNEQFFGPGTRLTVL.

The chain carries TRBV4-1 and TRBJ2-7; 7 nucleotides line up with TRBD1. Trimming removed 1 base from V and 2 bases from J; junction bases left unmatched: 5. CDR3 length: 15 amino acids. Germline V gene lookup returns CDR1 MGHRA and CDR2 YSYEKL. CDR3 sequence (DNA): TGCGCCAGCAGCCAAGCACGGGACAGAACCTACGAGCAGTACTTC. Translating gives CASSQARDRTYEQYF.

Concerning this clone itself: Different DNA sequences within this sample yield the same CDR3. The chain combines TRBV11-2 with TRBJ2-1; D unclear. CDR1 and CDR2 from the germline V gene are SGHAT and FQNNGV. Trimming removed 0 bases from V and 0 bases from J, with 6 bases in between. The CDR3 spans 15 residues. CDR3 in amino acids: CASSLDSSSYNEQFF. CDR3 coding DNA: TGTGCCAGCAGCTTAGACTCGAGCTCCTACAATGAGCAGTTCTTC.

This clone was detected a few times. V gene TRBV21-1 combines with J gene TRBJ1-2. TRBV21-1 is a pseudogene segment. The CDR3 runs to 16 residues. The CDR3 DNA follows: TGTGCCAGCAGCACACTAAGGGGGGTAGCTAACTATGGCTACACCTTC. This encodes CASSTLRGVANYGYTF.

The chain is built from TRBV10-2 and TRBJ2-7; D is possibly TRBD2 (5 bases). The CDR3 totals 13 residues. V was trimmed by 3 bases and J by 2 bases, leaving 8 bases between them. CDR1 WSHSY and CDR2 SAAADI come from the germline V gene. CDR3 DNA sequence: TGCGCCAGCAGTGATGGGAGCACCTACGAGCAGTACTTC. This encodes CASSDGSTYEQYF.

The rearrangement joins TRBV10-3 to TRBJ2-5, with a weak D call TRBD2 (6 bases). CDR3 length: 15 residues. Germline CDR1 ENHRY, CDR2 SYGVKD. With 5 bases removed from V and 4 bases from J, the gap between germline ends came to 17 bases. In DNA form, the CDR3 reads TGTGCCATCAGTTTCAGCGGAGGGGCCGGAGAGACCCAGTACTTC. Protein sequence: CAISFSGGAGETQYF.

The chain employs TRBV5-1 and TRBJ2-7; 11 nucleotides match TRBD2. CDR3 length: 16 amino acids. The J segment lost 0 bases and the V segment lost 3 bases, leaving 5 bases of the junction unmatched. Germline V gene sequence: CDR1 SGHRS, CDR2 YFSETQ. The CDR3, as DNA: TGCGCCAGCAGCTCCGTAGCGGGAGGGAGCTCCTACGAGCAGTACTTC. It encodes CASSSVAGGSSYEQYF.

The V and J genes are TRBV4-2 and TRBJ2-3, with TRBD2 matching over 8 bases. The junction had 4 bases not matched to a gene; V was cut back by 0 bases and J by 2 bases. Per germline, CDR1 LGHNA and CDR2 YNFKEQ. The CDR3 runs 16 residues. The chain's CDR3 is CASSQDLAGITDTQYF. The CDR3 bases are TGTGCCAGCAGCCAAGACCTAGCGGGTATCACAGATACGCAGTATTTT.

A single count supports this clone. The rearrangement links TRBV30 to TRBJ2-7, with 10 bases matching TRBD1. Germline values: CDR1 GTSNPN, CDR2 SVGIG (reference sequence). This CDR3 is 16 amino acids long. The ends lost 0 bases at V and 4 bases at J; junction bases unmatched: 9. The CDR3 region is CAWSVPMDRGEYEQYF. DNA of the CDR3: TGTGCCTGGAGTGTACCCATGGACAGGGGGGAGTACGAGCAGTACTTC.

CDR3 nucleotides: TGTGCCACCAGCAGTCGGCCGCGGGAGACCCAGTACTTC. Protein: CATSSRPRETQYF. The chain links TRBV15 to TRBJ2-5, with D uncertain. This CDR3 is 13 amino acids long. The germline CDR1 and CDR2 sequences are LNHNV and YYDKDF (reference sequence). V was cut by 3 bases and J by 5 bases, with 10 bases left in between.

The rearrangement uses TRBV7-9 and TRBJ2-3, with D uncertain. The V end was cut by 5 bases, the J end by 2 bases, with 14 bases between. This CDR3 spans 15 amino acids. Germline V gives CDR1 SEHNR, CDR2 FQNEAQ (reference sequence). The DNA for the CDR3 is TGTGCCAGCAGCCTGACCGGCCCTGACACAGATACGCAGTATTTT. Translated: CASSLTGPDTDTQYF.

The rearrangement uses TRBV6-6 and TRBJ1-4, with D uncertain. V was trimmed by 7 bases and J by 7 bases, leaving 22 bases between them. This CDR3 contains 16 residues. Germline V lookup: CDR1 MNHNY, CDR2 SVGAGI (reference sequence). The CDR3: CASTGFSPRLSEKLFF. CDR3 DNA: TGTGCCAGCACGGGATTCTCGCCGAGGCTCAGTGAAAAACTGTTTTTT.

V and J are TRBV7-6 and TRBJ1-2; TRBD1 aligns across 8 bases. Losses at the gene ends were 5 bases for V and 3 bases for J; bases not matched to a gene: 8. Germline CDR1 is SGHVS and CDR2 is FNYEAQ. The CDR3 extends over 15 amino acids. The CDR3 nucleotides are TGTGCCAGCAGCCCCAGGCCAGGGGGCCACTATGGCTACACCTTC. Translated, it gives CASSPRPGGHYGYTF.

This clone was seen a single time. The V gene is TRBV5-1, the J gene TRBJ2-2; 12 bases agree with TRBD2. From germline, CDR1 is SGHRS and CDR2 YFSETQ. CDR3 length: 17 amino acids. The ends lost 4 bases at V and 0 bases at J; junction bases unmatched: 4. The DNA for the CDR3 is TGCGCCAGCAGCATTAGGACTAGCGGGGCGAACACCGGGGAGCTGTTTTTT. The encoded protein is CASSIRTSGANTGELFF.

The chain is built from TRBV7-6 and TRBJ2-3; a weak D match, TRBD2 (5 bases). Looked up from germline, CDR1 is SGHVS and CDR2 is FNYEAQ. V was clipped by 2 bases and J by 2 bases, with 14 bases between them. This CDR3 is 16 amino acids long. The chain's CDR3 is CASSLTPGGHTDTQYF. CDR3 bases: TGTGCCAGCAGCTTAACCCCCGGCGGGCACACAGATACGCAGTATTTT.

The rearrangement uses TRBV7-3 and TRBJ1-1; no reliable D call. V was trimmed by 5 bases and J by 2 bases, leaving 12 bases between them. Germline-derived CDR1 and CDR2 are SGHTA and FQGTGA. This CDR3 has 14 amino acids. As DNA, the CDR3 is TGTGCCAGCAGCGAACAAGGATACAACACTGAAGCTTTCTTT. It is translated as CASSEQGYNTEAFF.